The 10 T cell receptor beta chains given below trace back to one sample, sequenced in a study of metastatic and nonmetastatic thyroid tumors (TCRdb year 2020). The library relied on PCR. The sequencer listed for this sample is Illumina HiSeq 4000. TCRdb reanalyzed the raw reads on its own, using fastp at Q25 for trimming and MiXCR for clone calling, and kept in-frame beta chains. The sample table shows about 27,000 clones, and 13% are seen once. Roughly 5.3% of the sample rests with the top ten. No patient had received any treatment before thyroid surgery. The source material was blood. These receptors were collected from a female donor with papillary thyroid cancer or a benign thyroid nodule (not recorded which). Some clones in this sample may be carry-over from other donors' samples.

Details on this clone: Given a much more abundant clone one base away, this may be a read error. This sample includes further DNA sequences coding for the same CDR3. V and J are TRBV5-5 and TRBJ2-5; the D is unclear. The CDR3 length is 16 residues. V lost 2 bases and J lost 4, with 18 bases in between. Germline V gene lookup returns CDR1 SGHKS and CDR2 YYEKEE (reference sequence). The CDR3 region has the DNA TGTGCCAGCAGCTTTGACACCATCCCTCAGTTAGAGACCCAGTACTTC. This gives the protein CASSFDTIPQLETQYF. Full variable domain (rest looked up from reference TRBV5-5 and TRBJ2-5): DAGVTQSPTHLIKTRGQQVTLRCSPISGHKSVSWYQQVLGQGPQFIFQYYEKEERGRGNFPDRFSARQFPNYSSELNVNALLLGDSALYLCASSFDTIPQLETQYFGPGTRLLVL.

By frequency in the sample, this clone is medium-sized. The V and J genes are TRBV20-1 and TRBJ1-2; D remains ambiguous. The CDR3 runs to 14 residues. The V end was cut by 0 bases, the J end by 1 base, with 9 bases between. Germline CDR1 reads DFQATT; CDR2 reads SNEGSKA (reference sequence). The CDR3 nucleotides are TGCAGTGCTAGAGAGAATGCGGGTAACTATGGCTACACCTTC. The encoded protein is CSARENAGNYGYTF.

This clone was observed many times. The genes are TRBV28 and TRBJ1-4, with TRBD1 matching over 8 bases. CDR1 is MDHEN, CDR2 SYDVKM, per germline. The V gene end was trimmed by 8 bases and the J gene end by 11 bases; junction bases not matched to a gene: 19. The CDR3 covers 16 residues. CDR3 loop: CASERNPGTGSGKLFF. The CDR3 coding sequence is TGTGCCAGCGAGAGAAACCCCGGGACAGGATCGGGCAAACTGTTTTTT.

V usage is TRBV6-1 and J usage is TRBJ2-2; weak D call: TRBD1 (5 bases). This CDR3 is 16 amino acids long. Trimming left V 5 bases short and J 1 base short, with 14 bases between. Germline loops: CDR1 MNHNS, CDR2 SASEGT. The CDR3: CASSTGARWNTGELFF. CDR3 coding DNA: TGTGCCAGCAGTACTGGGGCCCGGTGGAACACCGGGGAGCTGTTTTTT.

This clone was found many times. The V call is TRBV28, the J call TRBJ2-5; 12 bases are shared with TRBD1. The germline V gene encodes CDR1 MDHEN and CDR2 SYDVKM. V lost 3 bases and J lost 4; bases outside the gene matches: 3. There are 15 residues in the CDR3. CDR3 nucleotides: TGTGCCAGCAGTTTGGGACAGGGGGCCTCAGAGACCCAGTACTTC. Its translation: CASSLGQGASETQYF.

This clone was picked up many times. The chain uses TRBV4-2 and TRBJ1-4; maybe TRBD1 (5 bases). The V gene's germline CDR1 is LGHNA and CDR2 YNFKEQ. This CDR3 is 15 amino acids long. V was pared by 4 bases and J by 8 bases, with 17 bases between. The CDR3, as DNA: TGTGCCAGCAGCCCAGGGATTGCAGTGGGGGAAAAACTGTTTTTT. Its translation: CASSPGIAVGEKLFF.

This clone was observed many times. V is TRBV20-1 and J is TRBJ2-1; TRBD2 agrees at 7 bases. V dropped 1 base and J dropped 4; count of bases not matched to a gene: 7. There are 15 residues in the CDR3. Germline V lookup: CDR1 DFQATT, CDR2 SNEGSKA (reference sequence). DNA of the CDR3: TGCAGTGCTAGAGTCGGTAGCGGGCTGTACAATGAGCAGTTCTTC. Translation: CSARVGSGLYNEQFF.

There are many counts of this clone. This chain uses TRBV4-2 with TRBJ2-7, with 11 nucleotides matching TRBD2. Germline assignment: CDR1 LGHNA and CDR2 YNFKEQ. After removal of 1 base from V and 3 bases from J, the junction contained 2 bases not matched to a gene. The CDR3 has 15 residues. For the CDR3, the DNA is TGTGCCAGCAGCCAAGTCGGGACTAGCGGCTACGAGCAGTACTTC. Residues: CASSQVGTSGYEQYF.

This clone was seen many times. The CDR3 DNA follows: TGTGCCAGCAGCTTGGATGGAGGGGGCTTGAACTATGGCTACACCTTC. Translated, it gives CASSLDGGGLNYGYTF. J is TRBJ1-2 and V is TRBV5-5; 7 bases line up with TRBD1. This CDR3 region has 16 residues. In germline, CDR1 is SGHKS, CDR2 YYEKEE (reference sequence). J was trimmed by 2 bases and V by 0 bases; bases with no gene match: 7. Looking up the rest from reference TRBV5-5 and TRBJ1-2 gives the full variable domain: DAGVTQSPTHLIKTRGQQVTLRCSPISGHKSVSWYQQVLGQGPQFIFQYYEKEERGRGNFPDRFSARQFPNYSSELNVNALLLGDSALYLCASSLDGGGLNYGYTFGSGTRLTVV.

This clone has a count of ten or more. A much larger clone sits a single nucleotide away, making a read error possible. This chain connects TRBV4-2 to TRBJ2-1; D possibly uses TRBD1 or TRBD2 (5 bases each). The CDR3 runs to 15 residues. CDR1 LGHNA and CDR2 YNFKEQ come from the germline V gene. The CDR3 is CASSQAGIDYDEQFF. The CDR3 region has the DNA TGTGCCAGCAGCCAAGCAGGGATAGACTACGATGAGCAGTTCTTC.